This T cell receptor beta chain was identified during a study of CD8+ T cells in alopecia areata. Turning to the study itself: Patients in the treated group were given tofacitinib by mouth, 5 to 10 mg twice a day.

The trim removed 7 bases at V and 4 bases at J, leaving 12 bases unmatched. The CDR3 consists of 16 residues. Germline loops: CDR1 LNHDA, CDR2 SQIVND (reference sequence). As to treatment: oral pan-JAK inhibitor, 5-10 mg twice daily. This clone was observed a handful of times. Extraction of RNA preceded its reverse transcription into cDNA, which served as the sequencing template. The data were produced by immunoSEQ multiplex PCR, yet TCRdb's version contains in-frame clones alone and is incomplete. The sample carries more than 200,000 clones, 43% recorded once. The V call is TRBV19, the J call TRBJ1-5; 8 bases match TRBD1. The specimen was CD4+ T cells sorted from blood, collected at approximately week 39, from a patient treated with tofacitinib. This TCR derives from a human donor with alopecia areata. CDR3 amino acids: CASNKLSGQANQPQHF. The DNA for the CDR3 is TGTGCCAGTAATAAATTGTCGGGACAGGCAAATCAGCCCCAGCATTTT. The entire variable domain, with the rest obtained from reference TRBV19 and TRBJ1-5, is as follows: DGGITQSPKYLFRKEGQNVTLSCEQNLNHDAMYWYRQDPGQGLRLIYYSQIVNDFQKGDIAEGYSVSREKKESFPLTVTSAQKNPTAFYLCASNKLSGQANQPQHFGDGTRLSIL.